This is a list of T cell receptor beta chains from one sample in a study of blood T cell repertoires in COVID-19. Assay used: immunoSEQ multiplex PCR; TCRdb lists only in-frame clones, some missing. The sample lists about 300,000 clones, around 84% occurring once. The sequencing sample was made of peripheral blood. These receptors were obtained from a man aged 65 to 79 with acute or convalescent COVID-19. Each CDR3 is given with its conserved first and last residue. D genes are given only for firm matches. A clone size is listed for some rows: how often the clone was seen (once, few, many), or a class if it is expanded.

CDR3 DNA	CDR3 protein	V gene	J gene	clone size	D gene	CDR3 length
TGTGCCAGCAGCTTAGCCGGGGGATTGGATTCACCCCTCCACTTT	CASSLAGGLDSPLHF	TRBV7-2	TRBJ1-6	-	-	15
TGCGCCAGCAGCTTGGGGGCGGGGGCCACCGGGGAGCTGTTTTTT	CASSLGAGATGELFF	TRBV5-1	TRBJ2-2	-	-	15
TGTGCCAGCAGCGGACAGGGAGGTGGGGAACAAGAGACCCAGTACTTC	CASSGQGGGEQETQYF	TRBV5-4	TRBJ2-5	few	TRBD1	16
TGTGCCAGCAGCGGGGACAGAAACTATGGCTACACCTTC	CASSGDRNYGYTF	TRBV9	TRBJ1-2	-	TRBD1	13
TGTGCCAGCACTAGCGGAACCTACGAGCAGTACTTC	CASTSGTYEQYF	TRBV28	TRBJ2-7	-	TRBD2	12
TGTGCCAGTAGTATGCTGCGGACAACTAATGAAAAACTGTTTTTT	CASSMLRTTNEKLFF	TRBV19	TRBJ1-4	-	-	15
TGTGCCAGCAGCTACAGGGGCTCGAGCAATCAGCCCCAGCATTTT	CASSYRGSSNQPQHF	TRBV28	TRBJ1-5	-	TRBD1	15
TGTGCCACCAGCAGAGACAGGGGAAGCAATCAGCCCCAGCATTTT	CATSRDRGSNQPQHF	TRBV15	TRBJ1-5	-	-	15
TGTGCCAGCAGTCTACAGGGGGTTAACTCACCCCTCCACTTT	CASSLQGVNSPLHF	TRBV5-4	TRBJ1-6	-	TRBD1	14
TGTGCCAGCAGCCAAGACCTAACAGGCGGCTCTGGAAACACCATATATTTT	CASSQDLTGGSGNTIYF	TRBV4-2	TRBJ1-3	-	-	17
TGTGCCAGCAGTTACTTTGGGACTAGCGGGGCGGATAAAAACATTCAGTACTTC	CASSYFGTSGADKNIQYF	TRBV6-2/TRBV6-3	TRBJ2-4	-	TRBD2	18
TGCGCCAGCAGGGGGACTAGCGGGAACTACGAGCAGTACTTC	CASRGTSGNYEQYF	TRBV5-1	TRBJ2-7	-	TRBD2	14
TGCGCCAGCAGCCAGGTGACTAGCTACGGGGAGCTGTTTTTT	CASSQVTSYGELFF	TRBV4-1	TRBJ2-2	-	TRBD2	14
TGTGCCAGCAGTCTTGACAGGGTCGGCTACACCTTC	CASSLDRVGYTF	TRBV12-3/TRBV12-4	TRBJ1-2	-	TRBD1	12
TGTGCCAGCAGTCCAGCGACTAGCGGGGCTTCGAAGTACTTC	CASSPATSGASKYF	TRBV6-6	TRBJ2-7	-	TRBD2	14
TGCGCCAGCAGCACGGGACAGTTGGCCGAAGAGACCCAGTACTTC	CASSTGQLAEETQYF	TRBV5-1	TRBJ2-5	once	TRBD1	15
TGTGCCAGCAGCTTAGTGAGCGGGGGGGTCCAAGAGACCCAGTACTTC	CASSLVSGGVQETQYF	TRBV7-6	TRBJ2-5	-	TRBD2	16
TGTGCCAGCAGTCAAACCGGACTAGCGATAGATACGCAGTATTTT	CASSQTGLAIDTQYF	TRBV5-4	TRBJ2-3	-	TRBD2	15
TGTGCCAGCAGCGATCTAGGCAGCACTGAAGCTTTCTTT	CASSDLGSTEAFF	TRBV3-1/TRBV3-2	TRBJ1-1	-	-	13
TGTGCTAGTGCTTCCAGGGTAACCGGGGAGCTGTTTTTT	CASASRVTGELFF	TRBV12-5	TRBJ2-2	-	-	13
TGTGCCAGCAGCTCCTCAGGACAGGGAAGGACTGAAGCTTTCTTT	CASSSSGQGRTEAFF	TRBV3-1/TRBV3-2	TRBJ1-1	-	TRBD1	15
TGTGCCAGCAGTTTAGGGGACAGAATAAATGAAAAACTGTTTTTT	CASSLGDRINEKLFF	TRBV27	TRBJ1-4	few	TRBD1	15
TGTGCCAGCAGGGCAGGGGGCTTGGACTATGGCTACACCTTC	CASRAGGLDYGYTF	TRBV28	TRBJ1-2	few	TRBD1	14
TGTGCCAGCAGCTCCAGGGGACAGGCCTACAATGAGCAGTTCTTC	CASSSRGQAYNEQFF	TRBV7-3	TRBJ2-1	-	TRBD1	15
TGTGCCAGCAGTGGGGGGGGAGCGGGCAGCGAAAAACTGTTTTTT	CASSGGGAGSEKLFF	TRBV25-1	TRBJ1-4	-	-	15
TGTGCCAGCAGCCCCCCAGGGAAGGATGGCTACACCTTC	CASSPPGKDGYTF	TRBV7-2	TRBJ1-2	-	-	13
TGTGCCAGTAAGGACCCCCGAACAGGGACTGGAAACACCATATATTTT	CASKDPRTGTGNTIYF	TRBV19	TRBJ1-3	-	-	16
TGCGCCAGCAGCCATTTAGCGGGGGGAAGTCGGGAGCAGTTCTTC	CASSHLAGGSREQFF	TRBV4-3	TRBJ2-1	-	TRBD2	15
TGTGCCAGTAGTAGCCGAGTGGGGACGGGACAGGATGGGGAGACCCAGTACTTC	CASSSRVGTGQDGETQYF	TRBV19	TRBJ2-5	once	TRBD1	18